This T cell receptor beta chain comes out of a study of blood T cell repertoires in COVID-19. Study-level information: Researchers got acute and convalescent COVID-19 samples from the United States, Italy and Spain. PBMCs, B-cell-depleted T cells, or T cells provided the cDNA or gDNA that made up the material.

Methods used by the authors: Amplifying reference gene primers gave estimates of nucleated cell counts. The data were produced by immunoSEQ multiplex PCR, yet TCRdb's version contains in-frame clones alone and is incomplete. V and J calls and clone size are given by that table; D and trimming were obtained from the DNA. The sample carries roughly 24,000 clones, 80% to 90% recorded once. CDR1 and CDR2 from the germline V gene are MDHEN and SYDVKM. Trimming stripped 4 bases from V and 4 bases from J, with 14 bases between. CDR3 length: 14 residues. The sample consisted of peripheral blood. The chain joins TRBV28 to TRBJ2-7, with a weak D call TRBD2 (6 bases). This TCR was recovered from a man in his sixties or seventies in a cohort sampled during active COVID-19. CDR3 region: CASSSVPGRYEQYF. The CDR3, as DNA: TGTGCCAGCAGTTCAGTCCCGGGGAGGTACGAGCAGTACTTC. Filled out from reference TRBV28 and TRBJ2-7, the complete variable domain reads DVKVTQSSRYLVKRTGEKVFLECVQDMDHENMFWYRQDPGLGLRLIYFSYDVKMKEKGDIPEGYSVSREKKERFSLILESASTNQTSMYLCASSSVPGRYEQYFGPGTRLTVT.